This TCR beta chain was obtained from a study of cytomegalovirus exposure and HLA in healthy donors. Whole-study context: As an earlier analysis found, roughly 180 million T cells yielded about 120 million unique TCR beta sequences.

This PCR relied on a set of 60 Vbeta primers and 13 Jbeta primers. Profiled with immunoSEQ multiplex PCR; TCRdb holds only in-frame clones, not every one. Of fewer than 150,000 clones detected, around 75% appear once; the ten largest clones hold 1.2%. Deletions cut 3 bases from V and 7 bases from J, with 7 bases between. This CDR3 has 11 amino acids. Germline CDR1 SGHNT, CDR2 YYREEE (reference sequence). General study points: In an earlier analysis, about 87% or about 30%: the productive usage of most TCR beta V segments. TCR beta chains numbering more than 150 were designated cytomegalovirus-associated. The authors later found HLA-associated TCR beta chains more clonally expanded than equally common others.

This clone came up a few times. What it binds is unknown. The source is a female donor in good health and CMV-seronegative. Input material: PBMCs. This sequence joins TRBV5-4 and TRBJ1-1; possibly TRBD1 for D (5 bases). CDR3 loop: CASSSGIEAFF. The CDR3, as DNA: TGTGCCAGCAGCTCAGGGATTGAAGCTTTCTTT.